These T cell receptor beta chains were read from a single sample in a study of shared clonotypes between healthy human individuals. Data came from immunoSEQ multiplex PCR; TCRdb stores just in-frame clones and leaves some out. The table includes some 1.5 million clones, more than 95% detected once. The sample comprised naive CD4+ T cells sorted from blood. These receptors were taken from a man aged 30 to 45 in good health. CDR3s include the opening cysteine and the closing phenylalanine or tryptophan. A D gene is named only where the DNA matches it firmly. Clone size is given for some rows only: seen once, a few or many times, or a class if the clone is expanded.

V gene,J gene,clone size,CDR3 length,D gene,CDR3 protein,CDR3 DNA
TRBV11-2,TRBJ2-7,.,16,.,CASSLRRSEGPYEQYF,TGTGCCAGCAGCTTAAGACGTTCTGAGGGCCCCTACGAGCAGTACTTC
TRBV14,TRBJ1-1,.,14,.,CASSPQLTGSEAFF,TGTGCCAGCAGCCCCCAACTGACAGGCTCGGAAGCTTTCTTT
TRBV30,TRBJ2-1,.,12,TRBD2,CAWSTGTGGEFF,TGTGCCTGGAGTACCGGGACGGGAGGTGAGTTCTTC
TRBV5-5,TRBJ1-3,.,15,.,CASSIVASGGLQEAF,TGTGCCAGCAGCATCGTGGCATCGGGAGGGCTACAGGAAGCGTTT
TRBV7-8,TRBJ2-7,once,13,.,CASSIDGFYEQYF,TGTGCCAGCAGCATCGACGGGTTCTACGAGCAGTACTTC
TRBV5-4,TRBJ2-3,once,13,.,CASSPAGTDTQYF,TGTGCCAGCAGCCCAGCCGGGACAGATACGCAGTATTTT
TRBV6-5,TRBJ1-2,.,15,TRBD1,CASSYDRGRRYGYTF,TGTGCCAGCAGTTACGACAGGGGGCGCCGCTATGGCTACACCTTC
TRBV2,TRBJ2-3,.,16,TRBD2,CASSWTSGPSTDTQYF,TGTGCCAGCAGTTGGACTAGCGGGCCGAGCACAGATACGCAGTATTTT
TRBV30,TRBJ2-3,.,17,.,CAWSRHWTSTSTDTQYF,TGTGCCTGGTCCCGACATTGGACATCAACTAGCACAGATACGCAGTATTTT
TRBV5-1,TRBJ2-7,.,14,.,CASSLVWGTDEQYF,TGCGCCAGCAGCTTGGTTTGGGGTACCGACGAGCAGTACTTC
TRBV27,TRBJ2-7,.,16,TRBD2,CASRQLGLAESYEQYF,TGTGCCAGCAGGCAACTTGGACTAGCAGAATCCTACGAGCAGTACTTC
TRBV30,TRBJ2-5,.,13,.,CAWNRQGPGTQYF,TGTGCCTGGAACAGGCAGGGTCCGGGGACCCAGTACTTC
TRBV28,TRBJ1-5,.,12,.,CASSYLVGERHF,TGTGCCAGCAGTTATCTGGTCGGGGAAAGGCATTTT
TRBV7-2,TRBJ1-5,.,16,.,CASSSHTPALNQPQHF,TGTGCCAGCAGCTCCCATACACCAGCCCTCAATCAGCCCCAGCATTTT
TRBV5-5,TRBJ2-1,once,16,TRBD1,CASSLFPQGARSEQFF,TGTGCCAGCAGCTTGTTCCCCCAGGGGGCGCGGAGTGAGCAGTTCTTC
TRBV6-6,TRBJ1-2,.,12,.,CASTSRNYGYTF,TGTGCAAGTACTAGCAGGAACTATGGCTACACCTTC
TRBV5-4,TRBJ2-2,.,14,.,CASSPSLGTGELFF,TGTGCCAGCAGCCCTTCTCTGGGGACCGGGGAGCTGTTTTTT
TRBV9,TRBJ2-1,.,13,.,CASSVQGHNEQFF,TGTGCCAGCAGCGTGCAGGGGCACAATGAGCAGTTCTTC
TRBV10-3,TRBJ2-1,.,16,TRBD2,CAISELTSGRANEQFF,TGTGCCATCAGTGAGCTGACTAGCGGGAGGGCCAATGAGCAGTTCTTC
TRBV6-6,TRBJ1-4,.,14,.,CASRARGRGEKLFF,TGTGCCAGCAGGGCCAGGGGCCGTGGTGAAAAACTGTTTTTT
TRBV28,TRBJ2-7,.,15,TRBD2,CASSQTTSGSYEQYF,TGTGCCAGCAGTCAGACCACTAGCGGCTCCTACGAGCAGTACTTC
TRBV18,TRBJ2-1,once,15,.,CASSRDISSYNEQFF,TGTGCCAGCTCAAGGGACATCAGCTCCTACAATGAGCAGTTCTTC
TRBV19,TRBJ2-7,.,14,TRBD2,CASSIGGRAYEQYF,TGTGCCAGTAGTATCGGCGGGAGGGCCTACGAGCAGTACTTC
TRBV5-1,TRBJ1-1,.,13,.,CASSFGGGPEAFF,TGCGCCAGCAGCTTTGGAGGAGGCCCTGAAGCTTTCTTT
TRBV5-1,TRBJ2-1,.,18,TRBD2,CASSLGALTSGSYNEQFF,TGCGCCAGCAGCTTGGGGGCCCTAACTAGCGGGTCTTACAATGAGCAGTTCTTC
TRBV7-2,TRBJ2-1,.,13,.,CASSLVWGNEQFF,TGTGCCAGCAGCTTAGTTTGGGGCAATGAGCAGTTCTTC
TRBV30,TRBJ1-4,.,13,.,CAWNKGSVEKLFF,TGTGCCTGGAATAAGGGGTCGGTGGAAAAACTGTTTTTT
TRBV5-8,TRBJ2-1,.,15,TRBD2,CASSLGLAGDNEQFF,TGTGCCAGCAGCCTGGGACTAGCGGGAGACAATGAGCAGTTCTTC
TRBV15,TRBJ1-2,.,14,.,CATSRVRGIYGYTF,TGTGCCACCAGCAGGGTCAGGGGTATCTATGGCTACACCTTC
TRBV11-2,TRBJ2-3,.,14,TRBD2,CASSRLASTDTQYF,TGTGCCAGCAGCAGACTAGCGAGCACAGATACGCAGTATTTT
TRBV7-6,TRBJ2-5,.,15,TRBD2,CASSHLAGLMETQYF,TGTGCCAGCAGCCATCTAGCGGGGCTAATGGAGACCCAGTACTTC
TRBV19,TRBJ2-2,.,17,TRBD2,CASSTRSSGANTGELFF,TGTGCCAGTAGTACCAGATCTAGCGGGGCCAACACCGGGGAGCTGTTTTTT
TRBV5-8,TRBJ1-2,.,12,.,CASSRRMYGYTF,TGTGCCAGCAGCAGAAGGATGTATGGCTACACCTTC
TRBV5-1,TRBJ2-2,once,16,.,CASSFWGISNTGELFF,TGCGCCAGCAGCTTTTGGGGGATATCGAACACCGGGGAGCTGTTTTTT
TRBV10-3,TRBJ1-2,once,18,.,CAISGVGALVGNYYGYTF,TGTGCCATCAGTGGAGTAGGGGCCCTCGTAGGAAATTACTATGGCTACACCTTC
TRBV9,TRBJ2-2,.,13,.,CASSVRVTGELFF,TGTGCCAGCAGCGTAAGGGTGACCGGGGAGCTGTTTTTT
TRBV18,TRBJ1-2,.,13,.,CASSETGLYGYTF,TGTGCCAGCTCTGAGACAGGCCTCTATGGCTACACCTTC
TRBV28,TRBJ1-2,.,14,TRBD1,CASSFGDRVYGYTF,TGTGCCAGCAGTTTTGGGGACAGGGTCTATGGCTACACCTTC
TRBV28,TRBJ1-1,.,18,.,CASSLPAQNRQEGTEAFF,TGTGCCAGCAGTTTACCCGCCCAAAACAGGCAAGAAGGCACTGAAGCTTTCTTT
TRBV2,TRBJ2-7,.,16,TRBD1,CASSWGGYGTGPEQYF,TGTGCCAGCAGCTGGGGGGGTTACGGGACAGGGCCCGAGCAGTACTTC
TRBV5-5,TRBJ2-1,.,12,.,CASSLVFNEQFF,TGTGCCAGCAGCTTGGTTTTCAATGAGCAGTTCTTC
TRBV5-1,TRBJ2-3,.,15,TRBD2,CASSPAGRAGDTQYF,TGCGCCAGCAGCCCCGCCGGGAGGGCGGGAGATACGCAGTATTTT
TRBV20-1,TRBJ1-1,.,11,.,CSASSPGEAFF,TGCAGTGCTAGCTCCCCGGGTGAAGCTTTCTTT
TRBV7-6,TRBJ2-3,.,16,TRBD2,CASSLGAGASTDTQYF,TGTGCCAGCAGCTTAGGAGCGGGGGCTAGCACAGATACGCAGTATTTT
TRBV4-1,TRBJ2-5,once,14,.,CASSPRAQGETQYF,TGCGCCAGCAGCCCCCGAGCCCAGGGAGAGACCCAGTACTTC
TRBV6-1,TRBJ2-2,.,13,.,CASSRLNTGELFF,TGTGCCAGCAGTAGGCTAAACACCGGGGAGCTGTTTTTT
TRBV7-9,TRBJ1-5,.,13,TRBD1,CASSRDRGQPQHF,TGTGCCAGCAGCCGTGACAGGGGGCAGCCCCAGCATTTT
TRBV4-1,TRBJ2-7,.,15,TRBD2,CASSLGASGNIGQYF,TGCGCCAGCAGCCTTGGGGCTAGCGGGAATATTGGGCAGTACTTC
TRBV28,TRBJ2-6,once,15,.,CASSLLGSGANVLTF,TGTGCCAGCAGTCTACTCGGCTCTGGGGCCAACGTCCTGACTTTC
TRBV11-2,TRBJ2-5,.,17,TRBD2,CASSLDPGLAGVGPQYF,TGTGCCAGCAGCTTAGATCCCGGACTAGCGGGAGTGGGGCCCCAGTACTTC
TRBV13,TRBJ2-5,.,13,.,CASSLHRAETQYF,TGTGCCAGCAGCTTACACAGGGCGGAGACCCAGTACTTC
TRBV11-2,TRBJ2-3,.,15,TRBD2,CASSLQRGEYDTQYF,TGTGCCAGCAGCTTACAGCGGGGGGAATACGATACGCAGTATTTT
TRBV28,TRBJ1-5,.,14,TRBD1,CASTGGTGVQPQHF,TGTGCCAGCACGGGCGGGACAGGCGTCCAGCCCCAGCATTTT